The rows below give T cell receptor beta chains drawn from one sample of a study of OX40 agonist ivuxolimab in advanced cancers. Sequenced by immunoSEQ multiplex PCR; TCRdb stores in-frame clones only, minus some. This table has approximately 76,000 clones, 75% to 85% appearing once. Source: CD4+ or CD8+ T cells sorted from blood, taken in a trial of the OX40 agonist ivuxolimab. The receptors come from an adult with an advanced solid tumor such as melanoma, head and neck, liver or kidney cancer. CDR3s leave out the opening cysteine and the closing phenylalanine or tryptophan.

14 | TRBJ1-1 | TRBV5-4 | ASSLPGGVGNTEAF
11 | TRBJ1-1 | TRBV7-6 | ASSLAENTEAF
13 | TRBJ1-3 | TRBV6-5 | ASSKSGLSGNTIY
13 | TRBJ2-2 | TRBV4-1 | ASSRAGSNTGELF
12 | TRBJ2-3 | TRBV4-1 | ASSSVRGHNTQY
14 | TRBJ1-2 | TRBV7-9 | ASSPRAGGFNYGYT
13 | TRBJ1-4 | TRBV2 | ASRGPTTTNEKLF
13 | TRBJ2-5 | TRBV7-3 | ASSTRQGSQETQY
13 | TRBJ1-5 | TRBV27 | ASSLFRASNQPQH
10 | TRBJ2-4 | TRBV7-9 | ASSRGAGVKY
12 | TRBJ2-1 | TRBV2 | ASRAGQGGNEQF